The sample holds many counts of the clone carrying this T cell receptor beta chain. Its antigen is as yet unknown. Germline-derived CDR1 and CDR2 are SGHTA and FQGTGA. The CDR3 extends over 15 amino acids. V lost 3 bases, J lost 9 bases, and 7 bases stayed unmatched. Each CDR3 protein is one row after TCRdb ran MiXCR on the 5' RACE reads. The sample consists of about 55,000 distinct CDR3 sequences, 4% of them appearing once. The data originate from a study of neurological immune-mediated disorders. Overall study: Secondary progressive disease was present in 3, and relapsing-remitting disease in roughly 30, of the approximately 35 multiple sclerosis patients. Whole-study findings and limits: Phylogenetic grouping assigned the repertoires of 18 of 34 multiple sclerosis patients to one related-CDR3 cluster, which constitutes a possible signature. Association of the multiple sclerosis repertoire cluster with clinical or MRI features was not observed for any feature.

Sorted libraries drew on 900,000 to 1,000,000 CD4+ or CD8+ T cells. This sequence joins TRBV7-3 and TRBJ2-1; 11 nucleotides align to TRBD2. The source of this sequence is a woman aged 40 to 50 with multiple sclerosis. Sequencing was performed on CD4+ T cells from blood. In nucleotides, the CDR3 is TGTGCCAGCAGCTTCCGACTAGCGGGGATCGGTGAGCAGTTCTTC. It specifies CASSFRLAGIGEQFF.